This T cell receptor beta chain was identified during a study of blood T cell repertoires in COVID-19. Looking at the study overall: Samples taken during acute and convalescent COVID-19 were collected in the United States, Italy and Spain. T cells, B-cell-depleted T cells, or PBMCs provided the cDNA or gDNA that served as material.

The CDR3 contains 14 residues. Trimming stripped 5 bases from V and 4 bases from J, with 14 bases between. Germline V gene lookup returns CDR1 MDHEN and CDR2 SYDVKM. In the original processing: Reference gene primer amplification in the assay estimated nucleated cell counts. Libraries were prepared by immunoSEQ multiplex PCR; TCRdb keeps only in-frame clonotypes and omits some of them. V, J and clone size reflect that table, while D and trimming were determined from the DNA. Here the sample spans roughly 240,000 clones, roughly 86% being singletons. The receptor was derived from a woman aged 25 to 39 who had recovered from COVID-19. The sequenced material came from peripheral blood. The chain combines TRBV28 with TRBJ1-1; tentative D call: TRBD1 (6 bases). In DNA form, the CDR3 reads TGTGCCAGCAGTCCCACTTGGACAGCCACTGAAGCTTTCTTT. This translates into CASSPTWTATEAFF.